Listed below are T cell receptor beta chains from one sample, sequenced in a study of blood T cell repertoires in COVID-19. Using immunoSEQ multiplex PCR, the repertoire was profiled, and TCRdb retains in-frame clones only, with some absent. The sample includes 150,000 to 200,000 clones, about nine tenths of them seen just once. The sample comprised peripheral blood. All receptors come from a woman aged 60-75 years with COVID-19, enrolled during active disease. Both conserved end residues are part of each CDR3. The D gene is left open where the match is weak. Size tells how often a clone was seen (once, few, many) or the class of an expanded clone, and some rows leave it out.

clone_size	v_call	d_call	j_call	cdr3_aa	cdr3_nt
.	TRBV12-5	TRBD2	TRBJ2-1	CASGFPGLAGGNEQFF	TGTGCTAGTGGTTTTCCGGGACTAGCGGGAGGAAATGAGCAGTTCTTC
few	TRBV9	.	TRBJ1-1	CASSVHSSMNTEAFF	TGTGCCAGCAGCGTACACAGTTCAATGAACACTGAAGCTTTCTTT
.	TRBV5-1	.	TRBJ2-1	CASTQTGLAYNEQFF	TGCGCCAGCACCCAAACAGGGTTGGCCTACAATGAGCAGTTCTTC
.	TRBV24-1	TRBD1	TRBJ2-7	CATSDRPGQGTYEQYF	TGTGCCACCAGTGATCGGCCGGGACAGGGGACCTACGAGCAGTACTTC
.	TRBV6-5	TRBD1	TRBJ1-1	CASSYGDRGATEAFF	TGTGCCAGCAGTTACGGGGACAGGGGGGCCACTGAAGCTTTCTTT
.	TRBV5-1	TRBD2	TRBJ2-2	CASGGLAGQGGELFF	TGCGCCAGCGGAGGATTAGCGGGGCAGGGCGGGGAGCTGTTTTTT
.	TRBV3-1/TRBV3-2	TRBD1	TRBJ1-2	CASSRVTSGTGYGYTF	TGTGCCAGCAGCCGAGTAACTTCCGGGACAGGCTATGGCTACACCTTC
.	TRBV7-2	TRBD1	TRBJ2-3	CASSQDRVGVGTQYF	TGTGCCAGCAGCCAAGACAGGGTGGGTGTAGGTACGCAGTATTTT
.	TRBV19	.	TRBJ1-1	CASSIVQMNTEAFF	TGTGCCAGTAGTATAGTTCAAATGAACACTGAAGCTTTCTTT
once	TRBV10-3	TRBD2	TRBJ2-1	CAIRTGTRGTYNEQFF	TGTGCCATTCGGACCGGGACTAGGGGTACCTACAATGAGCAGTTCTTC
.	TRBV6-2/TRBV6-3	TRBD2	TRBJ2-5	CASSGLAGLLQETQYF	TGTGCCAGCAGTGGCCTAGCGGGATTACTGCAAGAGACCCAGTACTTC
.	TRBV5-6	TRBD1	TRBJ2-7	CASSAGTGAPWASEQYF	TGTGCCAGCAGCGCCGGGACAGGGGCCCCGTGGGCCTCCGAGCAGTACTTC
once	TRBV19	TRBD1	TRBJ1-1	CASSIYWDRAHLMNTEAFF	TGTGCCAGTAGTATATATTGGGACAGGGCTCATCTTATGAACACTGAAGCTTTCTTT
.	TRBV7-3	.	TRBJ2-7	CASSRAYEQYF	TGTGCCAGCAGCCGAGCCTACGAGCAGTACTTC
.	TRBV19	TRBD2	TRBJ2-7	CASSITRYGRAYEQYF	TGTGCCAGTAGTATTACCCGTTACGGGAGGGCCTACGAGCAGTACTTC
.	TRBV11-2	TRBD2	TRBJ2-3	CASSLDHSGGLDTQYF	TGTGCCAGCAGCTTAGATCATAGCGGGGGACTAGATACGCAGTATTTT
.	TRBV7-9	TRBD1	TRBJ2-1	CASSYRGSGKFF	TGTGCCAGCAGCTACAGGGGGTCCGGCAAGTTCTTC
few	TRBV13	.	TRBJ2-7	CASSPLSVRQDHEQYF	TGTGCCAGCAGTCCTCTTAGTGTGAGACAGGACCACGAGCAGTACTTC
.	TRBV6-2/TRBV6-3	.	TRBJ1-2	CASSPLHGYTF	TGTGCCAGCAGCCCCCTCCATGGCTACACCTTC
.	TRBV11-2	.	TRBJ2-7	CASSLNRVGYEQYF	TGTGCCAGCAGCTTAAACAGGGTGGGATACGAGCAGTACTTC
once	TRBV25-1	TRBD2	TRBJ2-1	CASSELAAQYNEQFF	TGTGCCAGCAGTGAGCTAGCGGCGCAATACAATGAGCAGTTCTTC
.	TRBV7-3	TRBD1	TRBJ1-5	CASSQGARQPQHF	TGTGCCAGCAGCCAGGGGGCTCGGCAGCCCCAGCATTTT
once	TRBV28	TRBD1	TRBJ1-5	CASKGTGALNQPQHF	TGTGCCAGCAAGGGGACAGGGGCACTCAATCAGCCCCAGCATTTT
.	TRBV7-2	.	TRBJ2-1	CASSLDRGTYNEQFF	TGTGCCAGCAGCTTAGATAGGGGCACCTACAATGAGCAGTTCTTC
.	TRBV30	TRBD1	TRBJ1-2	CAWNRQGNYGYTF	TGTGCCTGGAACAGACAGGGGAACTATGGCTACACCTTC
.	TRBV11-2	.	TRBJ1-2	CASSLDWVGGGYTF	TGTGCCAGCAGCTTAGATTGGGTTGGAGGCGGCTACACCTTC
few	TRBV4-1	.	TRBJ2-6	CASSQAGVGANVLTF	TGCGCCAGCAGCCAGGCAGGGGTCGGGGCCAACGTCCTGACTTTC
.	TRBV11-1	.	TRBJ2-5	CASSRDYRQETQYF	TGTGCCAGCAGTCGAGACTACCGGCAAGAGACCCAGTACTTC
.	TRBV4-3	TRBD2	TRBJ2-3	CASSPGLAATDTQYF	TGCGCCAGCAGCCCGGGACTAGCGGCCACAGATACGCAGTATTTT
.	TRBV7-2	.	TRBJ1-2	CASSLTVFYGYTF	TGTGCCAGCAGCTTGACAGTATTCTATGGCTACACCTTC
.	TRBV28	TRBD1	TRBJ1-1	CASSDPGTGGSKAFF	TGTGCCAGCAGTGACCCTGGGACAGGGGGATCGAAAGCTTTCTTT
once	TRBV7-2	.	TRBJ2-1	CASSLVEGAYNEQFF	TGTGCCAGCAGCTTAGTTGAGGGAGCTTACAATGAGCAGTTCTTC
.	TRBV5-1	TRBD1	TRBJ2-7	CASSLARMAGGSYEQYF	TGCGCCAGCAGCTTGGCCAGGATGGCAGGGGGATCCTACGAGCAGTACTTC
.	TRBV4-3	TRBD2	TRBJ2-7	CASSQGAIAGSYEQYF	TGCGCCAGCAGCCAAGGGGCTATAGCGGGAAGTTACGAGCAGTACTTC
.	TRBV28	.	TRBJ1-5	CASSLDVGFRPQHF	TGTGCCAGCAGTTTAGACGTCGGGTTCCGGCCCCAGCATTTT
few	TRBV7-2	.	TRBJ1-1	CATLEGRQNTEAFF	TGTGCCACCCTGGAGGGCAGACAGAACACTGAAGCTTTCTTT
.	TRBV6-2/TRBV6-3	TRBD2	TRBJ2-1	CASSSGRLADNEQFF	TGTGCCAGCAGTTCTGGAAGACTAGCGGACAATGAGCAGTTCTTC
.	TRBV12-3/TRBV12-4	.	TRBJ2-3	CASRYTDTQYF	TGTGCCAGCAGATACACAGATACGCAGTATTTT
.	TRBV30	TRBD1	TRBJ1-5	CAWRSKGGGQPQHF	TGTGCCTGGAGAAGCAAAGGGGGCGGTCAGCCCCAGCATTTT
many	TRBV28	TRBD2	TRBJ2-5	CASSSYKRGLAGGQETQYF	TGTGCCAGCAGTTCGTACAAGCGAGGACTAGCGGGAGGCCAAGAGACCCAGTACTTC
.	TRBV6-5	.	TRBJ2-1	CASRNSFSYNEQFF	TGTGCCAGCAGGAACTCCTTCTCCTACAATGAGCAGTTCTTC
.	TRBV25-1	.	TRBJ2-5	CAQMESGETQYF	TGTGCCCAAATGGAGTCAGGGGAGACCCAGTACTTC
.	TRBV3-1/TRBV3-2	TRBD1	TRBJ1-5	CASWPGTVGRGWPQHF	TGTGCCAGCTGGCCTGGGACAGTCGGTAGAGGATGGCCCCAGCATTTT
.	TRBV6-5	.	TRBJ2-7	CASSYSWAGSVVEQYF	TGTGCCAGCAGTTACTCATGGGCGGGATCTGTTGTGGAGCAGTACTTC
.	TRBV7-9	.	TRBJ2-7	CASSTSGYEQYF	TGTGCCAGCAGCACCTCAGGGTACGAGCAGTACTTC
.	TRBV7-2	TRBD1	TRBJ1-6	CASSLANRGSSYNSPLHF	TGTGCCAGCAGCTTAGCTAACAGGGGAAGCTCCTATAATTCACCCCTCCACTTT
.	TRBV5-1	.	TRBJ2-3	CASRTGDTQYF	TGCGCCAGCAGGACGGGGGATACGCAGTATTTT
.	TRBV6-2/TRBV6-3	.	TRBJ1-5	CASSYADTKWPQHF	TGTGCCAGCAGTTACGCCGACACGAAGTGGCCCCAGCATTTT
.	TRBV6-4	TRBD2	TRBJ2-2	CASSERGTSGSVANTGELFF	TGTGCCAGCAGCGAACGTGGGACTAGCGGGAGTGTGGCGAACACCGGGGAGCTGTTTTTT
few	TRBV4-3	TRBD1	TRBJ1-2	CASSQVQGDGYTF	TGCGCCAGCAGCCAAGTACAGGGGGATGGCTACACCTTC
.	TRBV7-2	.	TRBJ2-3	CASSRMGGAQIDTQYF	TGTGCCAGCAGCCGCATGGGGGGTGCACAGATAGATACGCAGTATTTT
.	TRBV5-1	TRBD2	TRBJ2-1	CASSLGTRGDNEQFF	TGCGCCAGCAGCTTGGGGACTAGGGGCGACAATGAGCAGTTCTTC
.	TRBV28	TRBD2	TRBJ2-7	CASTGFTSGTYEQYF	TGTGCCAGCACGGGTTTCACTAGCGGGACCTACGAGCAGTACTTC
.	TRBV15	TRBD1	TRBJ1-1	CATSRRTGTGGTEAFF	TGTGCCACCAGCAGGCGAACCGGGACAGGGGGGACTGAAGCTTTCTTT
.	TRBV30	.	TRBJ1-4	CAWSGGLGEKLFF	TGTGCCTGGAGTGGGGGGCTTGGTGAAAAACTGTTTTTT
.	TRBV28	TRBD1	TRBJ1-2	CASSSTGYTYGYTF	TGTGCCAGCAGTTCGACAGGGTATACGTATGGCTACACCTTC
.	TRBV19	.	TRBJ2-7	CASSLTGDYEQYF	TGTGCCAGTAGTTTGACAGGTGACTACGAGCAGTACTTC
.	TRBV14	TRBD1	TRBJ2-5	CASSWTGKYQETQYF	TGTGCCAGCAGCTGGACAGGGAAGTACCAAGAGACCCAGTACTTC
.	TRBV30	TRBD2	TRBJ2-1	CAWSVGGRDRGKFF	TGTGCCTGGAGTGTGGGCGGGAGGGATAGAGGGAAGTTCTTC